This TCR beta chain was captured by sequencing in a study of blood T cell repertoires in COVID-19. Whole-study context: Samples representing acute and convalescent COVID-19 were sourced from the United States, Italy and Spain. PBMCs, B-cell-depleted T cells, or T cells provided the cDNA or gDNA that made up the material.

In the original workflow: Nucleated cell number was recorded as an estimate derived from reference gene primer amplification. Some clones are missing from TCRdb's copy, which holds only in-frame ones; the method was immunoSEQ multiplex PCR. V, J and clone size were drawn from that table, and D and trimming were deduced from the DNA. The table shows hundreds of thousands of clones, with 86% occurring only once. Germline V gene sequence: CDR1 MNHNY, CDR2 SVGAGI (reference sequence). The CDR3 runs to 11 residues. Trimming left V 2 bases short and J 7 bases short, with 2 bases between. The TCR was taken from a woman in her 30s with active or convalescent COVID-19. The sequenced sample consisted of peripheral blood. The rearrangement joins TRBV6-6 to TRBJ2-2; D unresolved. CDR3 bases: TGTGCCAGCAGTTACCTCGGGGAGCTGTTTTTT. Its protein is CASSYLGELFF.